The sequence of this T cell receptor (beta chain) was determined in a study of shared clonotypes between healthy human individuals. CDR3 length equals 12 residues. Germline loops: CDR1 SGHTS, CDR2 YDEGEE. V gave up 1 base and J gave up 8 bases, with 9 bases separating them. Regarding the study as a whole: For sorted subsets, rarefaction showed incomplete sequencing despite large depth. How much donors shared clonotypes was expected to be affected by sequencing depth.

A word on this clone: Its antigen is not identified.

Measured with immunoSEQ multiplex PCR; TCRdb has only the in-frame clones, and not every one. The sample shows around 700,000 clones, 60% to 80% of them seen only once. The sequence derives from a woman aged 25-40 years in good health. Sequenced material: memory CD4+ T cells sorted from blood. The subset is: CD45RA-negative fraction. The chain recombines TRBV5-8 with TRBJ1-2; D call uncertain. This CDR3 reads CASSLFRWGYTF. In nucleotides, the CDR3 is TGTGCCAGCAGCTTGTTCAGGTGGGGCTACACCTTC.